One and the same sample provided the 18 T cell receptor beta chains below, sequenced in a study of glioma-infiltrating T cells after dendritic cell vaccination. Clones were sequenced by immunoSEQ multiplex PCR, and TCRdb holds only the in-frame ones, with some missing. The table records over 70,000 clones, roughly 80% of them present only once. The source was blood, collected before dendritic cell vaccination. Receptor source: a human donor with glioblastoma.

The chain has TRBV6-5 and TRBJ2-7, with 8 bases that match TRBD1. From germline, CDR1 is MNHEY and CDR2 SVGAGI. V shed 2 bases and J 4 bases; nucleotides not matched to a gene: 7. The CDR3 runs 15 residues. Written as DNA, the CDR3 is TGTGCCAGCAGTTACCGCGGACAGGGTGGGTACGAGCAGTACGTC. Protein product: CASSYRGQGGYEQYV.

The rearrangement joins TRBV4-1 to TRBJ2-3; TRBD2 might be the D (6 bases). V lost 1 base to trimming and J lost 0 bases, with 8 bases between them. Germline-derived CDR1 and CDR2 are MGHRA and YSYEKL. The CDR3 loop spans 15 amino acids. CDR3 coding DNA: TGCGCCAGCAGCCAAGTAGGGACTAGCACAGATACGCAGTATTTT. Protein product: CASSQVGTSTDTQYF.

The chain couples TRBV7-9 to TRBJ2-3; D unresolved. Trimming stripped 0 bases from V and 4 bases from J, with 5 bases between. The CDR3 is 13 residues long. Germline V gives CDR1 SEHNR, CDR2 FQNEAQ (reference sequence). CDR3 amino acids: CASSLARADTQYF. In nucleotides, the CDR3 is TGTGCCAGCAGCTTAGCCCGGGCAGATACGCAGTATTTT. The full variable domain, completed using reference TRBV7-9 and TRBJ2-3, is DTGVSQNPRHKITKRGQNVTFRCDPISEHNRLYWYRQTLGQGPEFLTYFQNEAQLEKSRLLSDRFSAERPKGSFSTLEIQRTEQGDSAMYLCASSLARADTQYFGPGTRLTVL.

The rearrangement joins TRBV7-2 to TRBJ2-3; D possibly corresponds to TRBD2 (6 bases). With 1 base removed from V and 3 bases from J, the gap between germline ends came to 17 bases. This CDR3 spans 17 amino acids. CDR1 and CDR2 (germline): SGHTA, FQGNSA. The CDR3 protein is CASSLGFGREQTDTQYF. In DNA, the CDR3 is TGTGCCAGCAGCTTAGGTTTCGGGAGAGAGCAAACAGATACGCAGTATTTT.

V and J are TRBV5-1 and TRBJ2-1; 8 nucleotides agree with TRBD2. This CDR3 spans 15 amino acids. The V segment lost 2 bases and the J segment 4 bases; nucleotides outside the gene matches: 5. Germline V CDR1 and CDR2: SGHRS, YFSETQ. The CDR3 sequence is CASSFSGVGYNEQFF. The CDR3 nucleotides are TGCGCCAGCAGCTTTAGCGGGGTTGGATACAATGAGCAGTTCTTC. The complete variable domain, with remaining parts taken from reference TRBV5-1 and TRBJ2-1, reads KAGVTQTPRYLIKTRGQQVTLSCSPISGHRSVSWYQQTPGQGLQFLFEYFSETQRNKGNFPGRFSGRQFSNSRSEMNVSTLELGDSALYLCASSFSGVGYNEQFFGPGTRLTVL.

The chain links TRBV10-3 to TRBJ2-5, with 12 nucleotides matching TRBD1. The junction had 3 bases not matched to a gene; V was cut back by 6 bases and J by 1 base. The length of the CDR3 is 15 residues. The germline gives CDR1 ENHRY, CDR2 SYGVKD. This CDR3 is CAIRGQGAPQETQYF. Here the CDR3 DNA reads TGTGCCATCAGGGGACAGGGGGCACCCCAAGAGACCCAGTACTTC.

The chain recombines TRBV6-4 with TRBJ1-2, with a weak D call TRBD1 (6 bases). The germline V gene encodes CDR1 MRHNA and CDR2 SNTAGT. CDR3 size: 13 residues. Trimming cost V 3 bases and J 5 bases, with 10 bases left between them. CDR3 bases: TGTGCCAGCAGTGAGGACAGTGGGTATGGCTACACCTTC. Translating gives CASSEDSGYGYTF.

Only a few counts were recorded for this clone. The DNA of the CDR3 is TGTGCCAGCAATCCACCGGGACAGGGGGAAAAGCCCCAGCATTTT. This codes for CASNPPGQGEKPQHF. J is TRBJ1-5 and V is TRBV28, with 11 bases that match TRBD1. This CDR3 comprises 15 residues. The V and J ends lost 7 bases and 8 bases, in that order; junction bases with no gene match: 10. Germline CDR1 MDHEN, CDR2 SYDVKM.

A remark on this clone: Other nucleotide sequences from this sample produce the same CDR3. The chain couples TRBV2 to TRBJ2-4; 12 bases fit TRBD1. The CDR3 consists of 16 residues. The V segment lost 7 bases and the J segment 11 bases; nucleotides outside the gene matches: 15. CDR1 SNHLY and CDR2 FYNNEI come from the germline V gene. This CDR3 reads CASTLFGGTGGAVQYF. The CDR3 DNA sequence: TGTGCCAGCACCCTATTCGGAGGGACAGGGGGCGCGGTTCAGTACTTC. The full variable domain, completed using reference TRBV2 and TRBJ2-4, is EPEVTQTPSHQVTQMGQEVILRCVPISNHLYFYWYRQILGQKVEFLVSFYNNEISEKSEIFDDQFSVERPDGSNFTLKIRSTKLEDSAMYFCASTLFGGTGGAVQYFGAGTRLSVL.

The J gene is TRBJ2-1, the V gene TRBV28, with 8 bases identical to TRBD2. Germline loops: CDR1 MDHEN, CDR2 SYDVKM. J gave up 6 bases and V 1 base, and 5 bases lay outside the gene matches. This CDR3 has 15 residues. The CDR3 region has the DNA TGTGCCAGCAGTTTATTATCTGCGGGGGGCAATGAGCAGTTCTTC. Protein sequence: CASSLLSAGGNEQFF.

In this sample, this clone is medium-sized. This sequence joins TRBV6-4 and TRBJ2-1; TRBD2 matches 11 bases. The junction had 9 bases not matched to a gene; V was cut back by 6 bases and J by 8 bases. Germline V lookup: CDR1 MRHNA, CDR2 SNTAGT. The CDR3 length is 15 residues. The CDR3 loop reads CASSLTSGAAHEQFF. For the CDR3, the DNA is TGTGCCAGCAGCCTGACTAGCGGGGCGGCCCATGAGCAGTTCTTC.

The chain carries TRBV27 and TRBJ2-7; possibly TRBD1 for D (6 bases). V was cut by 6 bases and J by 0 bases, with 9 bases left in between. CDR1 and CDR2 from the germline V gene are MNHEY and SMNVEV (reference sequence). CDR3 length equals 13 residues. CDR3 nucleotides: TGTGCCAGCAGGGGACATAACTCCTACGAGCAGTACGTC. Its protein product is CASRGHNSYEQYV.

V gene TRBV2 combines with J gene TRBJ2-2, with 7 bases that match TRBD1. Germline CDR1 is SNHLY and CDR2 is FYNNEI. The ends lost 2 bases at V and 5 bases at J; junction bases unmatched: 5. This CDR3 contains 15 residues. CDR3 region: CASSELGTATGELFF. CDR3 DNA sequence: TGTGCCAGCAGTGAACTCGGGACAGCAACCGGGGAGCTGTTTTTT. Variable domain in full (rest from reference TRBV2 and TRBJ2-2): EPEVTQTPSHQVTQMGQEVILRCVPISNHLYFYWYRQILGQKVEFLVSFYNNEISEKSEIFDDQFSVERPDGSNFTLKIRSTKLEDSAMYFCASSELGTATGELFFGEGSRLTVL.

This rearrangement joins TRBV7-6 to TRBJ2-7; a weak D match, TRBD1 (6 bases). Trimming removed 4 bases from V and 5 bases from J, with 15 bases in between. CDR1 and CDR2 from the germline V gene are SGHVS and FNYEAQ. The CDR3 runs 14 residues. The CDR3 loop reads CASSSQTGPNEQYF. CDR3 in DNA: TGTGCCAGCAGCTCGCAGACAGGCCCCAACGAGCAGTACTTC. Using reference TRBV7-6 and TRBJ2-7 for the parts outside the CDR3, the full variable domain is GAGVSQSPRYKVTKRGQDVALRCDPISGHVSLYWYRQALGQGPEFLTYFNYEAQQDKSGLPNDRFSAERPEGSISTLTIQRTEQRDSAMYRCASSSQTGPNEQYFGPGTRLTVT.

The chain joins TRBV28 to TRBJ1-1; a possible D gene is TRBD1 (5 bases). V was clipped by 5 bases and J by 0 bases, with 10 bases between them. Per germline, CDR1 MDHEN and CDR2 SYDVKM. The CDR3 is made up of 14 amino acids. CDR3: CASSAPTVNTEAFF. CDR3 nucleotides: TGTGCCAGCAGTGCCCCGACAGTGAACACTGAAGCTTTCTTT.

The V gene is TRBV7-2, the J gene TRBJ2-7; TRBD1 is a possible D gene (5 bases). CDR1 is SGHTA and CDR2 is FQGNSA in the germline V gene. V was clipped by 5 bases and J by 3 bases, with 14 bases between them. The CDR3 is made up of 14 amino acids. Written as DNA, the CDR3 is TGTGCCAGCAGCCCACCAGGGTTAAGCTACGAGCAGTACTTC. Its translation is CASSPPGLSYEQYF.

This clone was found a few times. This chain uses TRBV9 with TRBJ2-1; D is unresolved. Germline values: CDR1 SGDLS, CDR2 YYNGEE. V was pared by 0 bases and J by 10 bases, with 8 bases between. The length of the CDR3 is 12 residues. The CDR3 DNA reads as TGTGCCAGCAGCGTAGTCAACGGGGAGCAGTTCTTC. Encoded protein: CASSVVNGEQFF.

This clone appeared a few times. The rearrangement links TRBV2 to TRBJ1-4; 8 bases fit TRBD1. This CDR3 comprises 14 residues. Germline CDR1 and CDR2: SNHLY and FYNNEI. Trimming at V came to 5 bases and at J to 6 bases, leaving 5 bases not matched to a gene. The CDR3 region is CASSRTGPDEKLFF. For the CDR3, the DNA is TGTGCCAGCAGTCGGACAGGGCCTGATGAAAAACTGTTTTTT.